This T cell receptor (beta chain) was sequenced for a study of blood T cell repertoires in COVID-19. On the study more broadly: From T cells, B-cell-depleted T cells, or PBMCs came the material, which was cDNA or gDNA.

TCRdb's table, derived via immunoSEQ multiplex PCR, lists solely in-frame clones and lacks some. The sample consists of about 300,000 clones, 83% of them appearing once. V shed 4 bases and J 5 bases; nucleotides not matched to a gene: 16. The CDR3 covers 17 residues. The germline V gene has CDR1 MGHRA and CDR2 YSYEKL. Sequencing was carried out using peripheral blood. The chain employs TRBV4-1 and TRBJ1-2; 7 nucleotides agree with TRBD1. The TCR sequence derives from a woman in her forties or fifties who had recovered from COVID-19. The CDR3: CASSPPPGQPLGYGYTF. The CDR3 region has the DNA TGCGCCAGCAGCCCCCCCCCGGGACAGCCTTTGGGGTATGGCTACACCTTC.